This T cell receptor beta chain is drawn from a study of T-cell reconstitution after alpha-beta-depleted transplantation in children. This clonotype was seen a handful of times. The antigen remains undetermined. The trim removed 3 bases at V and 3 bases at J, leaving 7 bases unmatched. This CDR3 comprises 16 residues. Preparation of the TCRbeta library used unique molecular identifiers. TCRdb re-derived calls from the PCR reads in MiXCR, one entry per CDR3 protein. The sample has 700,000 or so distinct CDR3 sequences; less than 15% are singletons. Study-level results: Alpha-beta T cells about two months after transplant reportedly derived from several hundred expanded graft clones. After one year, T-cell counts and TCRbeta diversity mostly came from new T cells. From surviving recipient T cells and thymic progenitors came the high day-60 TCRbeta diversity observed in some patients.

The V and J genes are TRBV12-3 or TRBV12-4 and TRBJ2-1, with 8 bases matching TRBD1. The sequence derives from a girl aged 2 to 9 with congenital amegakaryocytic thrombocytopenia, due to receive a stem cell transplant. The source material was PBMCs, sampled before TCRalphabeta/CD19-depleted stem cell transplant. CDR3 amino acids: CASSFDRGRVYNEQFF. The DNA for the CDR3 is TGTGCCAGCAGTTTTGACAGGGGTAGGGTCTACAATGAGCAGTTCTTC.